This T cell receptor beta chain comes out of a study of T cell responses to AZD1222 COVID-19 vaccine. Study-level findings and limits: Samples come after the peak T cell response, not at day 14. Clonal diversity was possibly underestimated; the donors were predominantly white British and more often female.

On this clone: The antigen is unknown.

TCRdb keeps only in-frame clones here, not all; method: immunoSEQ multiplex PCR. The top ten clones hold 1.6% of a sample with roughly 140,000 clones, approximately 87% of them seen once. V was clipped by 0 bases and J by 3 bases; unmatched bases: 6. The germline gives CDR1 SGHNT, CDR2 YYREEE (reference sequence). CDR3 length equals 16 residues. The starting material was peripheral blood, obtained 28 days after the second AZD1222 dose. This chain joins TRBV5-4 and TRBJ2-1; 7 bases match TRBD2. This clonotype originated in an adult who received the AZD1222 COVID-19 vaccine. This CDR3 reads CASSLGLRGSYNEQFF. DNA of the CDR3: TGTGCCAGCAGCTTGGGGTTGCGGGGGAGCTACAATGAGCAGTTCTTC.